The T cell receptor beta chain described here comes from a study of T cell repertoires in cytomegalovirus infection. In the study overall: From public TCR beta signatures came an indication of both CMV infection and matching HLA type. Study-level findings and limits: The study found HLA-C-restricted CMV-specific TCR beta clonotypes dominating the ex vivo response. Identification of carriers of CMV plus the relevant HLA was achieved through cumulative public TCR beta family frequency.

The V gene lost 3 bases and the J gene lost 8 bases, with 19 bases spanning the gap. CDR1 is MGHDK, CDR2 SYGVNS, per germline. This CDR3 has 15 amino acids. This clonotype was observed many times. Its matching antigen is unknown. A single record per CDR3 protein comes from TCRdb applying MiXCR to the reads. The sample comprises under 350,000 distinct CDR3 sequences, about 8.8% of which are singletons, and approximately 2.4% rests with the top ten. The receptor was derived from a human donor in good health (CMV status not recorded). Some clones in this sample may be carry-over from other donors' samples. Sequences were obtained from PBMCs. The rearrangement links TRBV25-1 to TRBJ1-1, with D maybe TRBD1 (5 bases). The CDR3 reads CASSDAGTFDGEAFF. In nucleotides, the CDR3 is TGTGCCAGCAGTGACGCCGGGACGTTTGATGGCGAAGCTTTCTTT.